This is a list of T cell receptor beta chains from one sample in a study of blood T cells in healthy people across ages. In TCRdb, the 5' RACE reads were re-called with MiXCR into one record per CDR3 protein. The table lists some 900,000 distinct CDR3 sequences, 48% of them singletons. The sequenced sample was blood. Receptors originate from a man younger than 40 in good health. CDR3s include the opening cysteine and the closing phenylalanine or tryptophan. The order of the fields is CDR3 length, V gene, J gene, CDR3 protein.

cdr3_length: 11
v_call: TRBV20-1
j_call: TRBJ2-5
cdr3_aa: CSASQGKTQYF

cdr3_length: 12
v_call: TRBV2
j_call: TRBJ2-3
cdr3_aa: CASRPQADTQYF

cdr3_length: 14
v_call: TRBV3-1
j_call: TRBJ1-2
cdr3_aa: CASSQETRTGGYTF

cdr3_length: 15
v_call: TRBV12-3/TRBV12-4
j_call: TRBJ2-1
cdr3_aa: CASRPGQGIYNEQFF

cdr3_length: 13
v_call: TRBV5-4
j_call: TRBJ2-7
cdr3_aa: CASSSGLEYEQYF

cdr3_length: 16
v_call: TRBV5-5
j_call: TRBJ2-2
cdr3_aa: CASSLAVSSVTGELFF

cdr3_length: 17
v_call: TRBV5-1
j_call: TRBJ2-3
cdr3_aa: CASSLASAGANTDTQYF

cdr3_length: 13
v_call: TRBV25-1
j_call: TRBJ2-3
cdr3_aa: CASSKDPPDTQYF

cdr3_length: 14
v_call: TRBV7-2
j_call: TRBJ2-3
cdr3_aa: CASSLAGQGDTQYF

cdr3_length: 14
v_call: TRBV9
j_call: TRBJ2-3
cdr3_aa: CASSVDSGGDTQYF